This TCR beta chain comes out of a study of shared T cell receptors in the human thymus. Germline-derived CDR1 and CDR2 are MGHDK and SYGVNS. Trimming removed 10 bases from V and 5 bases from J, with 11 bases in between. The CDR3 contains 11 residues. Sequencing used immunoSEQ multiplex PCR; TCRdb keeps in-frame clones, though not all of them. The table shows 650,000 to 950,000 clones, with approximately 83% occurring only once. This sample also appeared in a second study, on human thymus T cells. This second report adds: Corrective surgery for congenital heart defects was being performed on the healthy Finnish infants who served as donors. Corrective cardiac operations yielded the resected thymus tissue. As related research reported, thymic repertoires overlapped highly among unrelated individuals.

This chain connects TRBV25-1 to TRBJ1-2, with D possibly TRBD1 on 5 matching bases. Sequenced: thymocytes. The receptor was isolated from a girl in the first two years of life with a congenital heart defect. CDR3 bases: TGTGCCACCGTAGACAGATATGGCTACACCTTC. Its protein product is CATVDRYGYTF.